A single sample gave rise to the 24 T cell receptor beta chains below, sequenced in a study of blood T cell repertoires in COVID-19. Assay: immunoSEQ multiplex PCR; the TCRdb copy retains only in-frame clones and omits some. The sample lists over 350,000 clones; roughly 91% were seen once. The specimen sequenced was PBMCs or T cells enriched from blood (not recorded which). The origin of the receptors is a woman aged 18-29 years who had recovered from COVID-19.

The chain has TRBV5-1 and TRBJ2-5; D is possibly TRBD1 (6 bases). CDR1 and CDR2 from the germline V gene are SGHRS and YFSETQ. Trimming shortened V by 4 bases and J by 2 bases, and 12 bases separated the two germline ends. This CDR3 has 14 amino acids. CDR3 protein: CASSAGEMQETQYF. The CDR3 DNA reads TGCGCCAGCAGCGCAGGGGAGATGCAAGAGACCCAGTACTTC.

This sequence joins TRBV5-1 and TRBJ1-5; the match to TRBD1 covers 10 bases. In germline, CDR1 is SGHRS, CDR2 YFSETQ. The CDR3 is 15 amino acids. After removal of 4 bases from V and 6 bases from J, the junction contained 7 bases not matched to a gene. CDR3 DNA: TGCGCCAGCAGCGCCGGGACAGGGGACGGTCAGCCCCAGCATTTT. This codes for CASSAGTGDGQPQHF. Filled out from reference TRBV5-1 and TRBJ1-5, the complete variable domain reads KAGVTQTPRYLIKTRGQQVTLSCSPISGHRSVSWYQQTPGQGLQFLFEYFSETQRNKGNFPGRFSGRQFSNSRSEMNVSTLELGDSALYLCASSAGTGDGQPQHFGDGTRLSIL.

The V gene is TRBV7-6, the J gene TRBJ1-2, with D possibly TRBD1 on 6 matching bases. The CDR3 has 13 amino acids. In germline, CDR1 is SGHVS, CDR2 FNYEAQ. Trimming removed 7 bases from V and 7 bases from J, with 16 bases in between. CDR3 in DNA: TGTGCCAGCACCGACGGAGGGGGGGTTGGCTACACCTTC. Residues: CASTDGGGVGYTF.

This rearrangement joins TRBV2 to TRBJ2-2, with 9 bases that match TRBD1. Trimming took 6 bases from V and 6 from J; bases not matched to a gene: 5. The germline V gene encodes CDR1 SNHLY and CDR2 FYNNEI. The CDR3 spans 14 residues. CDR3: CASSRDREPGELFF. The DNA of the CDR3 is TGTGCCAGCAGCCGGGACAGGGAGCCCGGGGAGCTGTTTTTT. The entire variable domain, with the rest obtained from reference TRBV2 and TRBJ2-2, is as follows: EPEVTQTPSHQVTQMGQEVILRCVPISNHLYFYWYRQILGQKVEFLVSFYNNEISEKSEIFDDQFSVERPDGSNFTLKIRSTKLEDSAMYFCASSRDREPGELFFGEGSRLTVL.

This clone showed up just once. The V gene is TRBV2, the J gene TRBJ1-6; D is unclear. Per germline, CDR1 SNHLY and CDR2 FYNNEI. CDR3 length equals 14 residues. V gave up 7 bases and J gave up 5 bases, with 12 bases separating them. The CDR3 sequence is CASTASGNNSPLHF. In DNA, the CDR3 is TGTGCCAGCACTGCTTCGGGAAATAATTCACCCCTCCACTTT.

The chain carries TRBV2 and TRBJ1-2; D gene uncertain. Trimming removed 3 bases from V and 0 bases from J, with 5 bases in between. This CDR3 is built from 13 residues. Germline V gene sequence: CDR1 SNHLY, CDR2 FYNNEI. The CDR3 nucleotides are TGTGCCAGCAGTGAGGGAGCTAACTATGGCTACACCTTC. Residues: CASSEGANYGYTF.

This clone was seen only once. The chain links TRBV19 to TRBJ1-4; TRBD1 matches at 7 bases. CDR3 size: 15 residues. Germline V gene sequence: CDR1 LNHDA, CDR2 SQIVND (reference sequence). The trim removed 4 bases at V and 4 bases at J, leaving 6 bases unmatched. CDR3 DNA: TGTGCCAGTAGTACTACCGGGACAGTTAATGAAAAACTGTTTTTT. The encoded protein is CASSTTGTVNEKLFF.

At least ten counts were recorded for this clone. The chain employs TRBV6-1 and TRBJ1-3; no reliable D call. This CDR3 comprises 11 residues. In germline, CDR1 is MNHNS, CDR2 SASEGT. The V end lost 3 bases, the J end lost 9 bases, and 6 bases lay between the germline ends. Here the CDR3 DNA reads TGTGCCAGCAGTGAGCTAGTCACCATATATTTT. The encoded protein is CASSELVTIYF.

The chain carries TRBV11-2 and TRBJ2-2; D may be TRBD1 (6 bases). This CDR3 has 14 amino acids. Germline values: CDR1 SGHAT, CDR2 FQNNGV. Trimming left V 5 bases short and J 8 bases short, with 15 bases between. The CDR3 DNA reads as TGTGCCAGCAGCCCTCCAGGGGCATCGGGGGAGCTGTTTTTT. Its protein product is CASSPPGASGELFF.

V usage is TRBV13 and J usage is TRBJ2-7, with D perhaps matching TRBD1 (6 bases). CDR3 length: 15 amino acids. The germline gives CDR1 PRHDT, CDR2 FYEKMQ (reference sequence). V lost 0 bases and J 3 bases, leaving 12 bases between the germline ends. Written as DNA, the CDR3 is TGTGCCAGCAGCTTAGGACGAGGGGGAAGCTACGAGCAGTACTTC. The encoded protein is CASSLGRGGSYEQYF.

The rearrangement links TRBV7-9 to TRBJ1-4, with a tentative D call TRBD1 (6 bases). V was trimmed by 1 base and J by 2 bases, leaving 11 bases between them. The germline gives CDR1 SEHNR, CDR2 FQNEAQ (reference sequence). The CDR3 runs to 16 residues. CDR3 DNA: TGTGCCAGCAGCTTAGAGGGGGGGCATACTAATGAAAAACTGTTTTTT. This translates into CASSLEGGHTNEKLFF.

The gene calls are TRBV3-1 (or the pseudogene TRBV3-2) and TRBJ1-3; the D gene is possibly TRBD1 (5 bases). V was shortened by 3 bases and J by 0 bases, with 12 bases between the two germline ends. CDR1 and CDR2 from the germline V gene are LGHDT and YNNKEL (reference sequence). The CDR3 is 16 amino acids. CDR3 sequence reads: CASSHPTVLSGNTIYF. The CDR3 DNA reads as TGTGCCAGCAGCCACCCGACAGTCCTCTCTGGAAACACCATATATTTT.

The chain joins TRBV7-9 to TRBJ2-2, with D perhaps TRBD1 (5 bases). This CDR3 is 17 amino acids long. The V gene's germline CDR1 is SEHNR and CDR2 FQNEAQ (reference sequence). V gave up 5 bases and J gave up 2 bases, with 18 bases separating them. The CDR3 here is CASSPNLDRDNTGELFF. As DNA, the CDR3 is TGTGCCAGCAGCCCGAACCTTGACAGAGATAACACCGGGGAGCTGTTTTTT. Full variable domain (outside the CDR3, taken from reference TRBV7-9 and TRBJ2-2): DTGVSQNPRHKITKRGQNVTFRCDPISEHNRLYWYRQTLGQGPEFLTYFQNEAQLEKSRLLSDRFSAERPKGSFSTLEIQRTEQGDSAMYLCASSPNLDRDNTGELFFGEGSRLTVL.

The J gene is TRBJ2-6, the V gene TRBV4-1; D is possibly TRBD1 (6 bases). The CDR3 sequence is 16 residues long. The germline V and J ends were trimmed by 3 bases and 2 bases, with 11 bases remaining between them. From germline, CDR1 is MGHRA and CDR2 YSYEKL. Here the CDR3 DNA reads TGCGCCAGCAGCCATAAGACAGGAGCTGGGGCCAACGTCCTGACTTTC. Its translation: CASSHKTGAGANVLTF.

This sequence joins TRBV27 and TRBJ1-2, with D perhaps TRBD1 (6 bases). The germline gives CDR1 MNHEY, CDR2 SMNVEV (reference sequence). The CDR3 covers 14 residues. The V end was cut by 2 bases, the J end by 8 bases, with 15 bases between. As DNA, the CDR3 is TGTGCCAGCAGTTTAGCTTCAGGGGCTGTGGGCTACACCTTC. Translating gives CASSLASGAVGYTF.

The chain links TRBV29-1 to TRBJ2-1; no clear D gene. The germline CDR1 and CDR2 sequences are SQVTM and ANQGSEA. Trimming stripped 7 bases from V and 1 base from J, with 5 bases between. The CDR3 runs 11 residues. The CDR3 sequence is CSAYSYNEQFF. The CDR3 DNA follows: TGCAGCGCATATTCCTACAATGAGCAGTTCTTC.

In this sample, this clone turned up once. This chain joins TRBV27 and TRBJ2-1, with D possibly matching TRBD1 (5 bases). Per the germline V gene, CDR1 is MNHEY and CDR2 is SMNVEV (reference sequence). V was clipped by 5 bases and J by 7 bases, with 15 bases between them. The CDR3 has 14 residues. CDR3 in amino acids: CASSLPADKNEQFF. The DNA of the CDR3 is TGTGCCAGCAGTCTACCGGCGGACAAGAATGAGCAGTTCTTC.

The CDR3 nucleotides are TGTGCCTGGAGTACGGGGGACCGTAGGAATGAAAAACTGTTTTTT. It codes for CAWSTGDRRNEKLFF. The chain combines TRBV30 with TRBJ1-4; perhaps TRBD1 as D (5 bases). Germline CDR1 is GTSNPN and CDR2 is SVGIG (reference sequence). The CDR3 is 15 amino acids. Trimming removed 2 bases from V and 5 bases from J, with 15 bases in between.

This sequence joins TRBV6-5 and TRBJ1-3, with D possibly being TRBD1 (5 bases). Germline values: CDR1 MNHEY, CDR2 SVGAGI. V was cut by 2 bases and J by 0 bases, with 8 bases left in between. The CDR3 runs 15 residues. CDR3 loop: CASSYQGISGNTIYF. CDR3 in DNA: TGTGCCAGCAGTTACCAGGGAATCTCTGGAAACACCATATATTTT.

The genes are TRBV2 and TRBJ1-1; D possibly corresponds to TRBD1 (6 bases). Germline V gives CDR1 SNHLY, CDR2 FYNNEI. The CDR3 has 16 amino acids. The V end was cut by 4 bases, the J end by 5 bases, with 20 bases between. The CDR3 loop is CASSGYPSGARTEAFF. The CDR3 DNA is TGTGCCAGCAGTGGATACCCCTCAGGGGCGCGGACTGAAGCTTTCTTT.

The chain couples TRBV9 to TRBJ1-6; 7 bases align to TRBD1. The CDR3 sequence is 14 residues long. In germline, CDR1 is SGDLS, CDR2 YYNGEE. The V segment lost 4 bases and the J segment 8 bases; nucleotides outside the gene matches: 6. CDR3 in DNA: TGTGCCAGCAGCCTCGACAGGGACGATTCACCCCTCCACTTT. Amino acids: CASSLDRDDSPLHF.

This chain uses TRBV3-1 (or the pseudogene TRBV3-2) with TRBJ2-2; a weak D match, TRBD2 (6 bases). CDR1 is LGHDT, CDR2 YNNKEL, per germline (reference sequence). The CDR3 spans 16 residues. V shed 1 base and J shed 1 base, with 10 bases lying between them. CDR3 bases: TGTGCCAGCAGCCAAGCGGGGGAGATGAACACCGGGGAGCTGTTTTTT. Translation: CASSQAGEMNTGELFF.

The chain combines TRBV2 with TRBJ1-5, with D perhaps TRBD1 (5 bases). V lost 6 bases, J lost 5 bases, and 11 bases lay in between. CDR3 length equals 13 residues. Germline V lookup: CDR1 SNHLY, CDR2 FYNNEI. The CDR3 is CASSRERDQPQHF. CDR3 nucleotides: TGTGCCAGCAGCAGGGAAAGGGATCAGCCCCAGCATTTT.

The CDR3 DNA is TGCAGCGTTCCTGACAGGCGTGTGGATGGCTACACCTTC. Translation: CSVPDRRVDGYTF. This chain links TRBV29-1 with TRBJ1-2, with D possibly being TRBD1 (6 bases). Trimming removed 5 bases from V and 6 bases from J, with 16 bases in between. Germline V CDR1 and CDR2: SQVTM, ANQGSEA. The CDR3 is 13 residues long. The whole variable domain, filled in from reference TRBV29-1 and TRBJ1-2, reads SAVISQKPSRDICQRGTSLTIQCQVDSQVTMMFWYRQQPGQSLTLIATANQGSEATYESGFVIDKFPISRPNLTFSTLTVSNMSPEDSSIYLCSVPDRRVDGYTFGSGTRLTVV.